The 21 T cell receptor beta chains listed next were all sequenced from one sample in a study of Graves' ophthalmopathy and Graves' hyperthyroidism. Beta-chain TCR CDR3 regions were amplified from RNA transcripts. RT-PCR with HTBI primers came first, then second-round multiplex PCR. From the multiplex PCR reads, TCRdb called clonotypes with MiXCR, one entry per CDR3 protein. This sample has approximately 480,000 distinct CDR3 sequences; approximately 15% occur once, and the top ten carry 9.8%. What was sequenced was blood. These receptor sequences come from a woman aged 25 to 39 with Graves' ophthalmopathy.

This clonotype was detected ten times or more. The rearrangement links TRBV28 to TRBJ2-7; possibly TRBD1 for D (5 bases). With 3 bases removed from V and 0 bases from J, the gap between germline ends came to 12 bases. CDR3 size: 15 residues. From germline, CDR1 is MDHEN and CDR2 SYDVKM. This CDR3 reads CASSFRGAYSYEQYF. For the CDR3, the DNA is TGTGCCAGCAGTTTTAGGGGCGCCTACTCCTACGAGCAGTACTTC.

The rearrangement links TRBV12-3 or TRBV12-4 to TRBJ2-5, with 9 bases fitting TRBD1. V shed 5 bases, J shed 5 bases, and the junction held 6 bases outside the gene matches. CDR3 length: 14 residues. The CDR3 loop is CASSVQGARETQYF. DNA of the CDR3: TGTGCCAGCAGTGTACAGGGGGCGAGGGAGACCCAGTACTTC.

This clonotype was picked up many times. The gene calls are TRBV15 and TRBJ1-5; D is unresolved. The CDR3 runs 14 residues. The V and J ends lost 4 bases and 10 bases respectively, with 17 bases between them. The germline V gene encodes CDR1 LNHNV and CDR2 YYDKDF (reference sequence). The CDR3, as DNA: TGTGCCACCAGCACCCCCCATCCCGCGGTTCCCCAGCATTTT. Its protein is CATSTPHPAVPQHF.

This clonotype was observed at least ten times. The chain recombines TRBV12-3 or TRBV12-4 with TRBJ2-7; D may match TRBD1 or TRBD2 (5 bases each). V gave up 4 bases and J gave up 4 bases, with 11 bases separating them. The CDR3 is 13 amino acids. CDR3 sequence: CASSWGSHYEQYF. DNA for the CDR3: TGTGCCAGCAGTTGGGGGAGCCATTACGAGCAGTACTTC.

The table lists this clonotype with a few counts. This sequence joins TRBV11-2 and TRBJ1-1, with D possibly TRBD1 on 5 matching bases. Germline CDR1 reads SGHAT; CDR2 reads FQNNGV. V was shortened by 1 base and J by 11 bases, with 8 bases between the two germline ends. This CDR3 has 11 residues. The CDR3 protein is CASSLGEGAFF. The DNA of the CDR3 is TGTGCCAGCAGCTTAGGTGAGGGGGCTTTCTTT. Looking up the rest from reference TRBV11-2 and TRBJ1-1 gives the full variable domain: EAGVAQSPRYKIIEKRQSVAFWCNPISGHATLYWYQQILGQGPKLLIQFQNNGVVDDSQLPKDRFSAERLKGVDSTLKIQPAKLEDSAVYLCASSLGEGAFFGQGTRLTVV.

This clonotype is a singleton in its sample. The rearrangement joins TRBV20-1 to TRBJ2-7, with no clear D. Per germline, CDR1 DFQATT and CDR2 SNEGSKA (reference sequence). The CDR3 is 14 amino acids. V was shortened by 1 base and J by 0 bases, with 10 bases between the two germline ends. The CDR3 region is CSARAHGDSYEQYF. The CDR3 nucleotides are TGCAGTGCTAGAGCTCACGGTGACTCCTACGAGCAGTACTTC.

J is TRBJ2-7 and V is TRBV11-3; TRBD1 agrees at 9 bases. Trimming took 4 bases from V and 2 from J; bases not matched to a gene: 6. The CDR3 runs 15 residues. From germline, CDR1 is SGHNT and CDR2 YENEEA. The CDR3 protein is CASSSKGQGAYEQYF. The CDR3 DNA reads TGTGCCAGCAGCTCCAAGGGACAGGGAGCCTACGAGCAGTACTTC.

The chain carries TRBV5-1 and TRBJ1-1; 7 bases align to TRBD1. The germline CDR1 and CDR2 sequences are SGHRS and YFSETQ. CDR3 length: 15 residues. After removal of 2 bases from V and 3 bases from J, the junction contained 7 bases not matched to a gene. As DNA, the CDR3 is TGCGCCAGCAGCTTACGACAGGGTAAGGACACTGAAGCTTTCTTT. Its protein product is CASSLRQGKDTEAFF.

In its sample, this clonotype was seen a few times. This chain uses TRBV20-1 with TRBJ1-5; D is uncertain. Germline-derived CDR1 and CDR2 are DFQATT and SNEGSKA (reference sequence). With 1 base removed from V and 5 bases from J, the gap between germline ends came to 3 bases. This CDR3 comprises 11 residues. Written as DNA, the CDR3 is TGCAGTGCTAGAGGGGATCAGCCCCAGCATTTT. Its protein product is CSARGDQPQHF.

This clonotype has ten or more counts. The rearrangement joins TRBV6-1 to TRBJ2-7, with D unresolved. CDR1 and CDR2 from the germline V gene are MNHNS and SASEGT. V shed 2 bases and J shed 5 bases, with 10 bases lying between them. The CDR3 sequence is 13 residues long. In DNA, the CDR3 is TGTGCCAGCAGTGAAAATTTCCCTCACGAGCAGTACTTC. As protein: CASSENFPHEQYF.

This clonotype was detected many times. The chain joins TRBV20-1 to TRBJ2-7; no clear D. V dropped 6 bases and J dropped 7 bases, with 16 bases sitting between them. The germline V gene has CDR1 DFQATT and CDR2 SNEGSKA (reference sequence). The CDR3 contains 12 residues. The CDR3: CSAGPRAWEQYF. CDR3 DNA: TGCAGTGCAGGACCCAGAGCGTGGGAGCAGTACTTC.

This clonotype came up many times. This chain connects TRBV7-9 to TRBJ2-7; TRBD1 aligns across 8 bases. V lost 10 bases, J lost 2 bases, and 13 bases stayed unmatched. Germline values: CDR1 SEHNR, CDR2 FQNEAQ (reference sequence). The CDR3 runs 15 residues. CDR3 DNA sequence: TGTGCCACCTCAGCCGGGACAGGCTCGACCTACGAGCAGTACTTC. Its translation is CATSAGTGSTYEQYF.

This chain joins TRBV11-2 and TRBJ2-5; D call uncertain. Germline CDR1 reads SGHAT; CDR2 reads FQNNGV. The ends were cut back, 1 base at V and 1 base at J, with 10 bases in the middle. The CDR3 consists of 15 residues. This CDR3 is CASSLGGNPQETQYF. As DNA, the CDR3 is TGTGCCAGCAGCTTAGGCGGAAACCCCCAAGAGACCCAGTACTTC. Full variable domain (missing parts from reference TRBV11-2 and TRBJ2-5): EAGVAQSPRYKIIEKRQSVAFWCNPISGHATLYWYQQILGQGPKLLIQFQNNGVVDDSQLPKDRFSAERLKGVDSTLKIQPAKLEDSAVYLCASSLGGNPQETQYFGPGTRLLVL.

This clonotype was counted between two and nine times. The V call is TRBV4-1, the J call TRBJ2-2; 13 nucleotides line up with TRBD2. There are 19 residues in the CDR3. Germline CDR1 and CDR2: MGHRA and YSYEKL. J was trimmed by 2 bases and V by 4 bases; bases with no gene match: 10. CDR3 loop: CASSPRTSGRAYNTGELFF. The DNA for the CDR3 is TGCGCCAGCAGCCCGAGGACTAGCGGGAGAGCCTACAACACCGGGGAGCTGTTTTTT.

The V gene is TRBV11-2, the J gene TRBJ2-7; D perhaps matches TRBD2 (5 bases). The V gene lost 5 bases and the J gene lost 4 bases, with 12 bases spanning the gap. The CDR3 totals 13 residues. Germline assignment: CDR1 SGHAT and CDR2 FQNNGV. Written as DNA, the CDR3 is TGTGCCAGCAGCGCCCTTACTAGTTACGAGCAGTACTTC. It encodes CASSALTSYEQYF.

This clonotype was found many times. The chain uses TRBV6-5 and TRBJ1-5; 8 bases match TRBD1. The V gene end was trimmed by 8 bases and the J gene end by 2 bases; junction bases not matched to a gene: 5. In germline, CDR1 is MNHEY, CDR2 SVGAGI. CDR3 length: 14 amino acids. Here the CDR3 DNA reads TGTGCCAGCTCCGGACAGGGCCGCAATCAGCCCCAGCATTTT. Amino acid sequence: CASSGQGRNQPQHF.

This clonotype was detected ten times or more. The gene calls are TRBV5-1 and TRBJ2-7, with D possibly being TRBD1 (5 bases). This CDR3 is built from 15 residues. From germline, CDR1 is SGHRS and CDR2 YFSETQ. The ends were cut back, 1 base at V and 3 bases at J, with 14 bases in the middle. This CDR3 is CASSLSFGQGYEQYF. The CDR3 nucleotides are TGCGCCAGCAGCTTGTCGTTTGGGCAGGGCTACGAGCAGTACTTC.

This clonotype was seen at least ten times. This chain links TRBV28 with TRBJ1-1; TRBD1 matches 9 bases. The ends lost 5 bases at V and 5 bases at J; junction bases unmatched: 9. CDR3 size: 15 residues. CDR1 and CDR2 (germline): MDHEN, SYDVKM. The CDR3 region has the DNA TGTGCCAGCAGTCCGACAGGACAGGGGAAGACTGAAGCTTTCTTT. Translated, it gives CASSPTGQGKTEAFF. The whole variable domain, remainder taken from reference TRBV28 and TRBJ1-1, is DVKVTQSSRYLVKRTGEKVFLECVQDMDHENMFWYRQDPGLGLRLIYFSYDVKMKEKGDIPEGYSVSREKKERFSLILESASTNQTSMYLCASSPTGQGKTEAFFGQGTRLTVV.

This clonotype was recorded at least ten times. V and J are TRBV12-3 or TRBV12-4 and TRBJ2-5; no reliable D call. Trimming left V 6 bases short and J 5 bases short, with 13 bases between. The CDR3 runs to 13 residues. CDR3 residues: CASSLTDWETQYF. Written as DNA, the CDR3 is TGTGCCAGCAGCCTGACGGATTGGGAGACCCAGTACTTC.

This clonotype was counted at least ten times. CDR3 residues: CASSELRGTKETQYF. The CDR3 DNA is TGTGCCAGCAGTGAACTACGGGGGACCAAAGAGACCCAGTACTTC. The chain couples TRBV2 to TRBJ2-5; possibly TRBD2 for D (6 bases). The CDR3 sequence is 15 residues long. V was shortened by 2 bases and J by 3 bases, with 13 bases between the two germline ends. The germline CDR1 and CDR2 sequences are SNHLY and FYNNEI. Complete variable domain (other parts from reference TRBV2 and TRBJ2-5): EPEVTQTPSHQVTQMGQEVILRCVPISNHLYFYWYRQILGQKVEFLVSFYNNEISEKSEIFDDQFSVERPDGSNFTLKIRSTKLEDSAMYFCASSELRGTKETQYFGPGTRLLVL.

The sample holds many counts of this clonotype. This chain links TRBV29-1 with TRBJ2-7, with D perhaps TRBD1 or TRBD2 (7 bases each). The V gene's germline CDR1 is SQVTM and CDR2 ANQGSEA. V was shortened by 3 bases and J by 3 bases, with 9 bases between the two germline ends. The CDR3 is 12 amino acids. CDR3 amino acids: CSVDRGGYEQYF. CDR3 bases: TGCAGCGTTGACAGGGGGGGCTACGAGCAGTACTTC.